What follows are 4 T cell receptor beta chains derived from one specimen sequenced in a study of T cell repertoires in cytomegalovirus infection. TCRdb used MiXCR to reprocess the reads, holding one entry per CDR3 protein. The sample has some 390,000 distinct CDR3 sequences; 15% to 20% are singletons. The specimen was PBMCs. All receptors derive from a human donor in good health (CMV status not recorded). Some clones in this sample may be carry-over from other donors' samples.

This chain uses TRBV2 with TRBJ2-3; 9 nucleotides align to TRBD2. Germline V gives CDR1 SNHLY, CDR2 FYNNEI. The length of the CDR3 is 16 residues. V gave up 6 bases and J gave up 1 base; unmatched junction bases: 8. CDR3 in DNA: TGTGCCAGCAGGTCTAGCGGGACCTTTGGCACAGATACGCAGTATTTT. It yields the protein CASRSSGTFGTDTQYF.

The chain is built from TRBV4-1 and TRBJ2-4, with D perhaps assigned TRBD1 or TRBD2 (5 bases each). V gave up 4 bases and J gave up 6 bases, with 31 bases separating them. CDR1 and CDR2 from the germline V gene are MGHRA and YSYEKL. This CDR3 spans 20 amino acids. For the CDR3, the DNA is TGCGCCAGCAGCCCCGAACCCTATTTGGATGGGGGTACCTTAATAAACATTCAGTACTTC. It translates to CASSPEPYLDGGTLINIQYF.

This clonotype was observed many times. The CDR3 DNA is TGTGCCAGCAGCTTAGCCGGACTTGTAGCTTTCTTT. It codes for CASSLAGLVAFF. The gene calls are TRBV7-2 and TRBJ1-1; no clear D gene. The germline V and J ends were trimmed by 0 bases and 10 bases, with 9 bases remaining between them. Germline CDR1 is SGHTA and CDR2 is FQGNSA. The CDR3 is 12 amino acids. Drawing the rest from reference TRBV7-2 and TRBJ1-1, the complete variable domain is GAGVSQSPSNKVTEKGKDVELRCDPISGHTALYWYRQSLGQGLEFLIYFQGNSAPDKSGLPSDRFSAERTGGSVSTLTIQRTQQEDSAVYLCASSLAGLVAFFGQGTRLTVV.

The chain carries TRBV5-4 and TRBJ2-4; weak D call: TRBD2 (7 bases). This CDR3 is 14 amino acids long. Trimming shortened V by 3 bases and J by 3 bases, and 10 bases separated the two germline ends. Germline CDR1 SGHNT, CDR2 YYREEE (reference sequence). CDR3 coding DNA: TGTGCCAGCAGCTGGGGGGGCTACAAAAACATTCAGTACTTC. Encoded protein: CASSWGGYKNIQYF.